This is a list of T cell receptor beta chains from one sample in a study of cytomegalovirus exposure and HLA in healthy donors. The data were produced by immunoSEQ multiplex PCR, yet TCRdb's version contains in-frame clones alone and is incomplete. The sample has more than 150,000 clones, nearly 80% seen once. The sample taken for sequencing was PBMCs. These receptors came from a man aged 50 or older in good health and CMV-seropositive. Both conserved end residues are part of each CDR3. D genes are given only for firm matches. Clone sizes are given selectively: once, few, many, or a class where the clone is expanded.

j_call clone_size d_call v_call cdr3_aa cdr3_nt
TRBJ1-1 few NA TRBV7-8 CASSLRGVGTEAFF TGTGCCAGCAGCTTACGGGGGGTCGGCACTGAAGCTTTCTTT
TRBJ2-1 once NA TRBV11-3 CASSSLGQTRYNEQFF TGTGCCAGCAGCTCGCTAGGACAGACTCGGTACAATGAGCAGTTCTTC
TRBJ2-2 NA NA TRBV6-5 CASSYSDTNTGELFF TGTGCCAGCAGTTACTCGGACACGAACACCGGGGAGCTGTTTTTT
TRBJ2-7 NA NA TRBV4-3 CASSQHMGGSSYEQYF TGCGCCAGCAGCCAACATATGGGGGGAAGCTCCTACGAGCAGTACTTC
TRBJ1-3 once NA TRBV7-6 CASSLASMNTIYF TGTGCCAGCAGCTTAGCTTCCATGAACACCATATATTTT
TRBJ1-1 NA TRBD1 TRBV5-1 CASSTTGQGNTEAFF TGCGCCAGCAGCACGACGGGACAGGGAAACACTGAAGCTTTCTTT
TRBJ1-6 once TRBD1 TRBV5-1 CASSRNQGAVDSPLHF TGCGCCAGCAGCAGGAACCAGGGGGCTGTTGATTCACCCCTCCACTTT
TRBJ1-5 NA NA TRBV6-5 CASSLPGISSQPQHF TGTGCCAGCAGCCTCCCCGGAATTAGCAGTCAGCCCCAGCATTTT
TRBJ2-1 NA TRBD2 TRBV9 CASSVALAGGRGEQFF TGTGCCAGCAGCGTAGCACTAGCGGGGGGGCGAGGTGAGCAGTTCTTC
TRBJ1-2 NA TRBD1 TRBV28 CASSSSGTGALYGYTF TGTGCCAGCAGCTCCTCCGGGACAGGGGCCCTCTATGGCTACACCTTC
TRBJ2-7 once TRBD2 TRBV9 CASRRSGTSMLRENEQYF TGTGCCAGCAGACGCTCCGGGACTAGTATGTTGCGTGAGAACGAGCAGTACTTC
TRBJ1-1 NA NA TRBV7-2 CASSFGRDTEAFF TGTGCCAGCAGCTTCGGGAGGGACACTGAAGCTTTCTTT
TRBJ1-3 NA NA TRBV2 CASSRGGSGNTIYF TGTGCCAGCAGTAGGGGGGGATCTGGAAACACCATATATTTT
TRBJ2-1 NA TRBD1 TRBV6-6 CASSSGTGAYSSEQFF TGTGCCAGCAGCTCCGGGACAGGGGCGTACAGCAGTGAGCAGTTCTTC
TRBJ1-6 NA NA TRBV14 CASSQVGQGYNSPLHF TGTGCCAGCAGCCAAGTAGGTCAGGGTTATAATTCACCCCTCCACTTT
TRBJ1-3 NA NA TRBV29-1 CSVTGSGNTIYF TGCAGCGTGACGGGCTCTGGAAACACCATATATTTT
TRBJ2-7 NA NA TRBV28 CASSLGGVSSYEQYF TGTGCCAGCAGTTTAGGAGGGGTTAGCTCCTACGAGCAGTACTTC
TRBJ2-1 NA NA TRBV5-1 CASSATGPHRYNEQFF TGCGCCAGCAGCGCGACAGGTCCGCATCGCTACAATGAGCAGTTCTTC
TRBJ2-3 NA NA TRBV18 CASSPLGVRPADTQYF TGTGCCAGCTCACCCCTCGGGGTTCGCCCTGCAGATACGCAGTATTTT
TRBJ2-1 once NA TRBV9 CASSGFTGDEQFF TGTGCCAGCAGCGGGTTCACCGGGGATGAGCAGTTCTTC
TRBJ2-2 NA NA TRBV18 CASSPRGGKATGELFF TGTGCCAGCTCACCGAGAGGAGGGAAGGCCACCGGGGAGCTGTTTTTT
TRBJ2-2 once TRBD2 TRBV5-6 CASSYYRGGAPTGELFF TGTGCCAGCAGCTACTACCGGGGGGGAGCCCCCACCGGGGAGCTGTTTTTT
TRBJ1-5 NA NA TRBV30 CAWSVRVPGAPQPQHF TGTGCCTGGAGTGTACGAGTACCCGGTGCCCCTCAGCCCCAGCATTTT
TRBJ2-3 NA NA TRBV6-1 CASRPGDTQYF TGTGCCAGCCGGCCGGGGGATACGCAGTATTTT
TRBJ2-6 once NA TRBV5-1 CASSLVNSGANVLTF TGCGCCAGCAGCTTGGTCAACTCTGGGGCCAACGTCCTGACTTTC
TRBJ2-2 few TRBD1 TRBV7-6 CASSPGQGGIGELFF TGTGCCAGCAGCCCCGGACAGGGTGGGATCGGGGAGCTGTTTTTT
TRBJ2-7 NA NA TRBV2 CASSIGGEQYF TGTGCCAGCAGCATCGGGGGCGAGCAGTACTTC
TRBJ2-5 many TRBD1 TRBV7-2 CASSENRGTETQYF TGTGCCAGCAGCGAAAACAGGGGGACAGAGACCCAGTACTTC
TRBJ2-7 NA NA TRBV4-2 CASSQTEFSYEQYF TGTGCCAGCAGCCAGACAGAATTCTCCTACGAGCAGTACTTC
TRBJ2-7 once NA TRBV2 CASSWTDGYEQYF TGTGCCAGCAGTTGGACAGACGGCTACGAGCAGTACTTC
TRBJ1-5 NA NA TRBV18 CASSPGGVGNQPQHF TGTGCCAGCTCCCCCGGAGGGGTAGGCAATCAGCCCCAGCATTTT
TRBJ2-1 NA NA TRBV9 CASSVGTTNEQFF TGTGCCAGCAGCGTTGGGACAACCAATGAGCAGTTCTTC
TRBJ1-2 NA NA TRBV7-9 CASSLGPRGIFTF TGTGCCAGCAGCTTAGGCCCTCGCGGTATTTTCACCTTC
TRBJ2-3 NA TRBD1 TRBV11-3 CASSPTGVNTDTQYF TGTGCCAGCAGCCCTACAGGGGTCAACACAGATACGCAGTATTTT
TRBJ1-1 NA NA TRBV19 CASSRGQNTEAFF TGTGCCAGTAGTAGGGGACAGAACACTGAAGCTTTCTTT
TRBJ2-2 NA TRBD1 TRBV7-8 CASSEDRVTGELFF TGTGCCAGCAGCGAAGACAGGGTCACCGGGGAGCTGTTTTTT
TRBJ1-6 NA NA TRBV30 CAWRTAFSRSPLHF TGTGCCTGGAGAACAGCCTTTTCACGTTCACCCCTCCACTTT
TRBJ2-1 NA TRBD1 TRBV12-5 CASGLATGTGNNEQFF TGTGCTAGTGGTTTGGCCACCGGGACAGGGAACAATGAGCAGTTCTTC
TRBJ1-2 NA TRBD1 TRBV9 CASSRDRGGGYTF TGTGCCAGCAGCCGAGACAGGGGTGGTGGCTACACCTTC
TRBJ1-2 few NA TRBV9 CASSVSDNYGYTF TGTGCCAGCAGCGTTAGCGATAACTATGGCTACACCTTC
TRBJ1-4 NA NA TRBV28 CASTRDRTNEKLFF TGTGCCAGCACCCGTGACAGGACGAATGAAAAACTGTTTTTT
TRBJ2-3 NA TRBD1 TRBV5-8 CASSLGQVDTDTQYF TGTGCCAGCAGCCTGGGACAGGTAGACACAGATACGCAGTATTTT
TRBJ1-1 NA NA TRBV15 CATSITTVNTEAFF TGTGCCACCAGCATCACGACAGTGAACACTGAAGCTTTCTTT
TRBJ1-6 few NA TRBV5-5 CASSPYGGYNSPLHF TGTGCCAGCAGCCCCTATGGGGGGTATAATTCACCCCTCCACTTT
TRBJ1-1 NA NA TRBV27 CASSPRLNTEAFF TGTGCCAGCAGTCCTCGGTTAAACACTGAAGCTTTCTTT
TRBJ2-3 NA NA TRBV5-1 CASLKGQSTDTQYF TGCGCCAGCCTGAAGGGACAAAGCACAGATACGCAGTATTTT
TRBJ1-5 NA TRBD1 TRBV28 CASRGPGQGGGPQHF TGTGCCAGCAGGGGGCCGGGACAGGGCGGAGGGCCCCAGCATTTT
TRBJ2-5 NA TRBD1 TRBV4-3 CASSQWQGAKGQETQYF TGCGCCAGCAGCCAATGGCAGGGGGCCAAGGGTCAAGAGACCCAGTACTTC
TRBJ2-7 NA NA TRBV4-2 CASSQDPQRSYEQYF TGTGCCAGCAGCCAAGATCCACAGAGATCCTACGAGCAGTACTTC
TRBJ2-3 few NA TRBV11-2 CASSLSYGGPFGTDTQYF TGTGCCAGCAGCTTAAGTTACGGGGGGCCGTTTGGCACAGATACGCAGTATTTT
TRBJ1-1 few NA TRBV2 CASSEGSTYQTEAFF TGTGCCAGCAGTGAAGGGTCAACCTACCAAACTGAAGCTTTCTTT
TRBJ2-1 NA NA TRBV27 CASSLFYSNNEQFF TGTGCCAGCAGTTTGTTCTACAGTAACAATGAGCAGTTCTTC
TRBJ2-5 NA TRBD1 TRBV6-6 CASSSGTGVETQYF TGTGCCAGCAGTTCCGGGACAGGGGTAGAGACCCAGTACTTC
TRBJ1-4 NA NA TRBV5-4 CASSSRQVRVTEKLFF TGTGCCAGCAGCTCAAGACAGGTGCGGGTGACAGAAAAACTGTTTTTT
TRBJ2-5 once NA TRBV7-3 CASSLTGPNQETQYF TGTGCCAGCAGCTTAACTGGGCCAAATCAAGAGACCCAGTACTTC
TRBJ2-5 NA TRBD2 TRBV7-6 CASSLRSRTSAKPRETQYF TGTGCCAGCAGCTTAAGGAGTAGGACTAGCGCCAAACCCAGGGAGACCCAGTACTTC
TRBJ2-5 NA NA TRBV9 CASSSIQGSGETQYF TGTGCCAGCAGCTCCATTCAGGGGTCGGGAGAGACCCAGTACTTC
TRBJ2-3 NA NA TRBV15 CAISMLSPGSDTQYF TGTGCCATCTCGATGCTGAGTCCAGGGTCCGATACGCAGTATTTT
TRBJ1-2 NA TRBD1 TRBV19 CASNPQTGANYGYTF TGTGCCAGTAACCCCCAGACAGGGGCTAACTATGGCTACACCTTC